The sequence of this TCR beta chain was determined in a study of T cells in Graves' hyperthyroidism and ophthalmopathy. This clonotype has at least ten counts. Germline CDR1 is SNHLY and CDR2 is FYNNEI. V lost 0 bases, J lost 1 base, and 13 bases stayed unmatched. There are 19 residues in the CDR3. It was considered stable Graves' hyperthyroidism when ophthalmopathy did not progress within 18 months. Together with thyroid ultrasound, orbital computed tomography, serum thyroxine and TRAb, clinical symptoms were used for diagnoses. Source material for PBMCs was over 8 ml fresh peripheral blood. What was amplified from RNA transcripts were TCR beta CDR3 regions. TCR CDR3 underwent first-round RT-PCR with the HTBI primer set. TCRdb re-derived calls from the multiplex PCR reads in MiXCR, one entry per CDR3 protein. The table lists approximately 330,000 distinct CDR3 sequences, around 20% of them singletons.

The clonotype originates from a woman in her 50s with Graves' hyperthyroidism. The V and J genes are TRBV2 and TRBJ2-7, with TRBD1 matching 9 bases. Sequenced input: blood. The CDR3 coding sequence is TGTGCCAGCAGTGAAGCTGGGACAGGGAAGTATGTCAATTCCTACGAGCAGTACTTC. Encoded protein: CASSEAGTGKYVNSYEQYF.